These T cell receptor beta chains were read from a single sample in a study of regulatory T cells in long-lasting Graves disease. Each CDR3 protein gets one entry after TCRdb re-called the multiplex PCR reads with MiXCR. The table lists some 230,000 distinct CDR3 sequences, about 18% of them singletons. The sample here was peripheral blood mononuclear cells (PBMCs), taken at new diagnosis, from a patient treated with antithyroid drugs. These receptor sequences come from a female donor with Graves disease. CDR3s include the opening cysteine and the closing phenylalanine or tryptophan. A D gene is named only where the DNA matches it firmly. The size field is filled for only some rows; it gives once, few, many or a size class.

clone size,J gene,D gene,V gene,CDR3 DNA,CDR3 protein
many,TRBJ2-3,.,TRBV2,TGTGCCAGCAGTAAGGCAGATACGCAGTATTTT,CASSKADTQYF
many,TRBJ2-3,.,TRBV7-9,TGTGCCGCTGGGTCCAGGGGTAACACAGGAGATACGCAGTATTTT,CAAGSRGNTGDTQYF
many,TRBJ2-1,.,TRBV28,TGTGCCAGCAAACGATATAGTCGCAGCTCCTACAATGAGCAGTTCTTC,CASKRYSRSSYNEQFF
.,TRBJ2-1,TRBD2,TRBV15,TGTGCCACCAGCACCGGGACTAGCGGTTACAATGAGCAGTTCTTC,CATSTGTSGYNEQFF
many,TRBJ2-7,.,TRBV28,TGTGCCAGCAGAGCCAGGGACGAGCAGTACTTC,CASRARDEQYF
many,TRBJ2-7,TRBD2,TRBV7-9,TGTGCCAGCAGCTTAGGGGGTAGCGGGAGCTCCTACGAGCAGTACTTC,CASSLGGSGSSYEQYF
.,TRBJ2-5,.,TRBV29-1,TGCAGCGTAGTAGGGACTTCCCTAGGGGAGACCCAGTACTTC,CSVVGTSLGETQYF
.,TRBJ2-5,.,TRBV27,TGTACCAGCAGTGGTCGGGGAGAGACCCAGTACTTC,CTSSGRGETQYF
.,TRBJ1-2,.,TRBV7-2,TGTGCCAGCAGCTTAGGCAGCCTCGGACAGTGGTATGGCTACACCTTC,CASSLGSLGQWYGYTF
many,TRBJ2-2,TRBD2,TRBV6-2/TRBV6-3,TGTGCCAGCAGGGATCCTAGATTAGCGGGGAGCAGGGAGCTGTTTTTT,CASRDPRLAGSRELFF
.,TRBJ2-1,.,TRBV2,TGTGCCAGCCGGACAGACTACAATGAGCAGTTCTTC,CASRTDYNEQFF
many,TRBJ2-3,.,TRBV24-1,TGTGCCACCAGTGATGGAGGGTTCTCGCAGTATTTT,CATSDGGFSQYF
.,TRBJ2-1,.,TRBV19,TGTGCCAGTAGTATGGGGCGGGGTTCCTACAATGAGCAGTTCTTC,CASSMGRGSYNEQFF
once,TRBJ2-5,.,TRBV29-1,TGCAGCGTTGAAGGGGGGTTACAGGGCGGCCGAGGGACCCAGTACTTC,CSVEGGLQGGRGTQYF
few,TRBJ2-7,TRBD1,TRBV7-9,TGTGCCAGCAGCAATTCGGGACAGGGCTACGAGCAGTACTTC,CASSNSGQGYEQYF
many,TRBJ2-5,TRBD2,TRBV7-8,TGTGCCAGCAGCTTTGGACTAGCGGGAGAGACCCAGTACTTC,CASSFGLAGETQYF
.,TRBJ1-6,.,TRBV28,TGTGCCAGCAGTTCTACCCACAGGGATTCACCCCTCCACTTT,CASSSTHRDSPLHF
many,TRBJ1-5,.,TRBV2,TGTGCCAGCAGTGGGCAGGGTTACCAGCCCCAGCATTTT,CASSGQGYQPQHF
many,TRBJ2-5,TRBD2,TRBV4-3,TGCGCCAGCAGCCAAGATATGGCGGGAGGGCTTCCGTTACAAGAGACCCAGTACTTC,CASSQDMAGGLPLQETQYF
many,TRBJ2-1,.,TRBV20-1,TGCAGTGCTCGAGCGGGCCATTCCTACAATGAGCAGTTCTTC,CSARAGHSYNEQFF
.,TRBJ1-2,.,TRBV19,TGTGCCTCGACCATTAGGGCAGGGGTGGATGGCTACACCTTC,CASTIRAGVDGYTF
many,TRBJ1-2,.,TRBV9,TGTGCCAGCAGCGATACCTATGGCTACACCTTC,CASSDTYGYTF
few,TRBJ2-1,.,TRBV20-1,TGCAGTGCTAGTTCACAAGGGGACTACAATGAGCAGTTCTTC,CSASSQGDYNEQFF
few,TRBJ1-2,.,TRBV6-5,TGTGCCAGCAGTTATGGGGCCTCAATGCGGGGCTACACCTTC,CASSYGASMRGYTF
many,TRBJ2-5,TRBD1,TRBV7-9,TGTGCCAGCAGCCCAGTGAGGGGGCTTAGAGAGACCCAGTACTTC,CASSPVRGLRETQYF
many,TRBJ2-1,.,TRBV4-3,TGCGCCAGCAGCCAAGGGGTGGGAGAATGGAACAATGAGCAGTTCTTC,CASSQGVGEWNNEQFF
many,TRBJ1-1,.,TRBV10-3,TGTGCCATCAGTGAGTCAACGAACACTGAAGCTTTCTTT,CAISESTNTEAFF
many,TRBJ2-7,.,TRBV2,TGTGCCAGCAGTGAACTACAGCAATACGAGCAGTACTTC,CASSELQQYEQYF
many,TRBJ1-1,.,TRBV11-2,TGTGCCAGCAGCTTATGGACTTACACTGAAGCTTTCTTT,CASSLWTYTEAFF
many,TRBJ2-7,.,TRBV28,TGTGCCAGCAGGCCGGGCAGTAACTACGAGCAGTACTTC,CASRPGSNYEQYF
many,TRBJ1-2,TRBD1,TRBV11-3,TGTGCCAGCAGCTTAGAAGGCCGGCAGGGGGAATATGGCTACACCTTC,CASSLEGRQGEYGYTF
many,TRBJ1-1,TRBD1,TRBV6-1,TGTGCCAGCAGCTCAGGGGGACGGGGGAAGGTTTTCTTT,CASSSGGRGKVFF
many,TRBJ2-4,.,TRBV7-9,TGTGCCAGCAGCCCCGAGGGGGGGGAGGCCAAAAACATTCAGTACTTC,CASSPEGGEAKNIQYF
many,TRBJ2-7,.,TRBV3-1,TGTGCCAGCAGCCAGGAAGCGACAGCTTCCTACGAGCAGTACTTC,CASSQEATASYEQYF
.,TRBJ2-1,TRBD2,TRBV28,TGTGCCAGCAGTTATAGCGGGAGGGGCTCCTACAATGAGCAGTTCTTC,CASSYSGRGSYNEQFF
.,TRBJ2-4,.,TRBV3-1,TGTGCCAGCAGCCAAGGACATGGAAACATTCAGTACTTC,CASSQGHGNIQYF
many,TRBJ2-3,.,TRBV28,TGTGCCAGCAGGGCGAGTCCCGGCACAGATACGCAGTATTTT,CASRASPGTDTQYF
.,TRBJ2-1,TRBD2,TRBV5-1,TGCGCCAGCAGCTTGGGACTAGCGGGAGGAACTGAGCAGTTCTTC,CASSLGLAGGTEQFF
many,TRBJ2-1,TRBD1,TRBV7-8,TGTGCCAGCAGCTTAAGTCTCGGGACAGGGCCGTTCTTC,CASSLSLGTGPFF
.,TRBJ2-7,TRBD1,TRBV24-1,TGTGCCACCAGTGATTTAACCTGGGACAGCATCGAAATTGGGGCCTACGAGCAGTACTTC,CATSDLTWDSIEIGAYEQYF
.,TRBJ1-5,.,TRBV12-3/TRBV12-4,TGTGCCAGCAGTTTAGGGAGTAAATCGAGCAATCAGCCCCAGCATTTT,CASSLGSKSSNQPQHF
.,TRBJ1-6,.,TRBV28,TGTGCCAGCAGTACCCTACAGGGATCCCCCTCCTATAATTCACCCCTCCGCTTT,CASSTLQGSPSYNSPLRF
many,TRBJ1-1,.,TRBV29-1,TGCAGCGTTGAGCCCGATTTGAACACTGAAGCTTTCTTT,CSVEPDLNTEAFF